This T cell receptor beta chain was sequenced in a study of blood T cell repertoires in COVID-19 (TCRdb year 2020). About the investigation overall: Samples from collaborators originated in the United States, Italy and Spain and spanned both the acute and convalescent phases of COVID-19. Samples were obtained from the ongoing ImmuneRACE study (first 160 participants) and from some 1,200 subjects provided by 6 global collaborators. Where available, HLA class I and class II types were taken from metadata supplied by the sample provider and were not determined by assay-based typing. Deeply sampled blood TCRbeta repertoires from subjects exposed to, actively infected with, or recovered from COVID-19 were included in the dataset. The sample metadata nearly always contained a de-identified subject ID, COVID-19 status, age in years and sex. The material from the prospective study consisted of cDNA or gDNA derived from T cells, B-cell-depleted T cells, or PBMCs. A freely available public database, intended as a resource for researchers studying the immune response to SARS-CoV-2, is where the repertoires were released. Summary of the overall study and its limitations: The amount of clinical and demographic metadata varied by source and participant and was provided uncurated.

Whole blood was collected in K2EDTA tubes by collaborating institutions according to the institutions' own protocols. Collaborator samples were shipped for TCRbeta analysis as frozen whole blood, isolated PBMCs, or DNA extracted from either sample type. In its sample, this clone was seen a few times. The target of this receptor is not known. No base qualities exist here, and no much larger clone lies one base off it. TCRbeta CDR3 regions were amplified from genomic DNA using the immunoSEQ Assay, a bias-controlled multiplex PCR. In the original analysis: Nucleated cell counts per sample were estimated from amplification of reference gene primers within the assay. To quantify the absolute abundance of each unique TCRbeta CDR3 rearrangement, sequence reads were collapsed and filtered. Productive Simpson clonality was computed per sample as the square root of Simpson's diversity index over productive rearrangements. TCRdb mirrors the immuneACCESS table, restricted to in-frame sequences. Some clones are absent from its copies; in checked studies, under half trace to an unresolved V gene, and the reason for the others is unknown. The D gene and trimming were derived from the DNA, and the V and J assignments and clone size from that table. A total of approximately 250,000 clones appear in this sample, approximately 83% of them only once. Clones ranked in the top ten supply around 5.5% of the sample.

The CDR3 goes from the cysteine to the phenylalanine over 16 residues. Here the CDR3 DNA is all that survives: 48 bases in frame from base 1. V drops 2 bases and J drops 1 base, leaving 15 bases in between. CDR1 and CDR2, per the germline V gene, are SGHRS and YFSETQ. The sequence came from a human donor in a cohort sampled during active COVID-19. The chain is encoded by TRBV5-1 joined to TRBJ2-5; matching of 7 bases hints at TRBD2 as the D gene. The sequencing input was peripheral blood. The CDR3 region reads CASSFQGRGGQETQYF. In nucleotide form, the sequence is TGCGCCAGCAGCTTTCAGGGGAGGGGAGGCCAAGAGACCCAGTACTTC.